Each of the 16 T cell receptor beta chains below was sequenced from the same sample in a study of CD4 T cell repertoires and nickel. TCRdb used MiXCR to reprocess the RT-PCR reads, holding one entry per CDR3 protein. The table shows 250 or so distinct CDR3 sequences, with just over 70% occurring only once. Sequenced: CD4+ T cells from blood, not recorded whether cultured. These TCRs come from a human donor in a nickel allergy study, with or without nickel allergy (not recorded which). It is not recorded whether this sample comes from one donor or several.

This chain connects TRBV28 to TRBJ1-1, with D uncertain. CDR1 and CDR2 (germline): MDHEN, SYDVKM. The V gene lost 5 bases and the J gene lost 9 bases, with 10 bases spanning the gap. CDR3 length equals 11 residues. CDR3 residues: CASSETRKAFF. Written as DNA, the CDR3 is TGTGCCAGCAGTGAAACGAGAAAAGCTTTCTTT.

The chain uses TRBV18 and TRBJ2-6; 7 positions agree with TRBD1. CDR1 is KGHSH and CDR2 is LQKENI in the germline V gene. The J segment lost 2 bases and the V segment lost 5 bases, leaving 6 bases of the junction unmatched. CDR3 size: 16 residues. CDR3 DNA sequence: TGTGCCAGCTCAAAGGGGGCGCAGGCTGGGGCCAACGTCCTGACTTTC. As protein: CASSKGAQAGANVLTF.

The genes are TRBV6-5 and TRBJ2-7, with 7 bases matching TRBD1. Germline CDR1 MNHEY, CDR2 SVGAGI. The trim removed 2 bases at V and 5 bases at J, leaving 6 bases unmatched. The CDR3 covers 14 residues. The CDR3 nucleotides are TGTGCCAGCAGTTACGCCCGACAGGGTCACGAGCAGTACTTC. Protein: CASSYARQGHEQYF.

CDR3 loop: CSARVETANPKLFF. DNA of the CDR3: TGCAGTGCTAGAGTAGAGACAGCGAACCCGAAACTGTTTTTT. The chain couples TRBV20-1 to TRBJ1-4, with D maybe TRBD1 (5 bases). Germline lookup yields CDR1 DFQATT and CDR2 SNEGSKA (reference sequence). The CDR3 totals 14 residues. V was pared by 1 base and J by 11 bases, with 17 bases between.

This clonotype was observed a handful of times. No conserved phenylalanine or tryptophan is present at the end of the CDR3, so a read error is the likely explanation. V and J are TRBV3-1 and TRBJ2-1; D is unresolved. Per germline, CDR1 LGHDT and CDR2 YNNKEL (reference sequence). The CDR3 runs to 14 residues. V lost 1 base, J lost 7 bases, and 11 bases lay in between. In DNA form, the CDR3 reads TGTGCCAGCAGCCAAGGGGCTAGTCGGAATGAGCAGTTCCTC. It translates to CASSQGASRNEQFL.

The CDR3 nucleotides read TGTGCCAGCAGCTTACGTGGGAGGGGAAATGAAAAACTGTTTTTT. This gives the protein CASSLRGRGNEKLFF. The chain recombines TRBV7-9 with TRBJ1-4, with D maybe TRBD1 (5 bases). CDR3 length equals 15 residues. CDR1 and CDR2 from the germline V gene are SEHNR and FQNEAQ (reference sequence). V was trimmed by 2 bases and J by 5 bases, leaving 12 bases between them. The complete variable domain, with remaining parts taken from reference TRBV7-9 and TRBJ1-4, reads DTGVSQNPRHKITKRGQNVTFRCDPISEHNRLYWYRQTLGQGPEFLTYFQNEAQLEKSRLLSDRFSAERPKGSFSTLEIQRTEQGDSAMYLCASSLRGRGNEKLFFGSGTQLSVL.

The chain recombines TRBV5-1 with TRBJ2-1; 8 nucleotides line up with TRBD2. Germline assignment: CDR1 SGHRS and CDR2 YFSETQ. CDR3 size: 15 residues. The V gene end was trimmed by 0 bases and the J gene end by 4 bases; junction bases not matched to a gene: 3. The CDR3 DNA reads TGCGCCAGCAGCTTGGGGTCTAGCGGGTACAATGAGCAGTTCTTC. It specifies CASSLGSSGYNEQFF.

The rearrangement uses TRBV2 and TRBJ2-3; 8 bases fit TRBD1. The V segment lost 6 bases and the J segment 5 bases; nucleotides outside the gene matches: 7. CDR3 size: 14 residues. The germline V gene encodes CDR1 SNHLY and CDR2 FYNNEI. The CDR3: CASSARTGLDTQYF. The CDR3 DNA follows: TGTGCCAGCAGCGCGAGGACAGGGTTAGATACGCAGTATTTT.

This clonotype was seen only a few times. The J gene is TRBJ1-2, the V gene TRBV5-1; perhaps TRBD1 as D (6 bases). The CDR3 spans 13 residues. V shed 8 bases and J shed 4 bases, with 15 bases lying between them. Germline CDR1 and CDR2: SGHRS and YFSETQ. The CDR3 region is CASSQGMGYGYTF. The CDR3 coding sequence is TGCGCCAGTTCACAGGGAATGGGCTATGGCTACACCTTC.

The chain employs TRBV18 and TRBJ2-5, with 11 bases identical to TRBD1. The trim removed 4 bases at V and 2 bases at J, leaving 3 bases unmatched. The length of the CDR3 is 15 residues. Germline loops: CDR1 KGHSH, CDR2 LQKENI. DNA for the CDR3: TGTGCCAGCTCACGTCGGGACAGGGGGCAAGAGACCCAGTACTTC. Its protein product is CASSRRDRGQETQYF.

This clonotype was observed a single time. The rearrangement links TRBV30 to TRBJ1-5, with no clear D. Germline values: CDR1 GTSNPN, CDR2 SVGIG (reference sequence). The CDR3 runs 13 residues. The V end was cut by 0 bases, the J end by 7 bases, with 10 bases between. CDR3 DNA: TGTGCCTGGAGTGTAAAGGGTTTGCAGCCCCAGCATTTT. Amino acids: CAWSVKGLQPQHF.

The gene calls are TRBV20-1 and TRBJ2-5, with D unresolved. The CDR3 covers 11 residues. V was trimmed by 5 bases and J by 7 bases, leaving 11 bases between them. Germline loops: CDR1 DFQATT, CDR2 SNEGSKA (reference sequence). The CDR3 here is CSAWEDGTQYF. The CDR3 nucleotides are TGCAGTGCTTGGGAAGACGGGACCCAGTACTTC.

The chain carries TRBV20-1 and TRBJ2-4, with a possible D match to TRBD2 (6 bases). Between the trimmed V and J ends, which lost 6 bases and 0 bases, there was a span of 24 bases. Looked up from germline, CDR1 is DFQATT and CDR2 is SNEGSKA (reference sequence). The CDR3 consists of 18 residues. The CDR3 protein is CSALRNSGGALAKNIQYF. CDR3 coding DNA: TGCAGTGCCCTAAGGAATAGCGGAGGAGCACTAGCCAAAAACATTCAGTACTTC.

The V gene is TRBV2, the J gene TRBJ2-5; D ambiguous. V dropped 4 bases and J dropped 3 bases, with 12 bases sitting between them. Germline V lookup: CDR1 SNHLY, CDR2 FYNNEI. The CDR3 totals 14 residues. The CDR3 loop is CASSGRAAKETQYF. The CDR3 bases are TGTGCCAGCAGTGGTAGGGCAGCCAAAGAGACCCAGTACTTC.

The rearrangement joins TRBV6-1 to TRBJ2-7, with D tentatively TRBD2 (6 bases). V was shortened by 8 bases and J by 1 base, with 21 bases between the two germline ends. CDR3 length: 16 amino acids. The germline V gene encodes CDR1 MNHNS and CDR2 SASEGT. CDR3 residues: CASGMTRGKGSYEQYF. The CDR3, as DNA: TGTGCCAGCGGGATGACACGCGGGAAAGGGTCCTACGAGCAGTACTTC.

The sample holds a few counts of this clonotype. The chain has TRBV20-1 and TRBJ2-1; tentative D call: TRBD2 (6 bases). The ends were cut back, 6 bases at V and 7 bases at J, with 10 bases in the middle. The CDR3 runs to 11 residues. Germline V lookup: CDR1 DFQATT, CDR2 SNEGSKA (reference sequence). Written as DNA, the CDR3 is TGCAGTGCCGGGACTTTTAATGAGCAGTTCTTC. Amino acid sequence: CSAGTFNEQFF.